This TCR beta chain derives from a study of T cell clonality in common variable immunodeficiency. Measured with immunoSEQ multiplex PCR; TCRdb has only the in-frame clones, and not every one. The table lists about 26,000 clones, with no singletons. CDR1 is SGHVS and CDR2 is FNYEAQ in the germline V gene. After removal of 2 bases from V and 0 bases from J, the junction contained 1 base not matched to a gene. The CDR3 has 15 residues. Ten or more counts support this clone. The antigen is unknown. Read data end 3 residues before the CDR3 end; the end is taken from the germline J gene. Study-level results: Fewer deletions and N-nucleotide insertions were reportedly seen in common variable immunodeficiency TCR beta sequences.

This chain joins TRBV7-6 and TRBJ2-1, with 7 bases that match TRBD2. Sequencing used peripheral blood mononuclear cells. This sequence was found in a human donor with common variable immunodeficiency. Here the CDR3 reads CASSLLAVSYNEQFF. The covered CDR3 bases are TGTGCCAGCAGCTTACTAGCGGTCTCCTACAATGAG.